This entry features one T cell receptor beta chain sequence. The clone's antigen remains unknown. The record has no base qualities; no much larger clone is one base away. This specimen comes from a study of T cell responses to AZD1222 COVID-19 vaccine (dated by TCRdb to the early 2020s). Regarding the research as a whole: AZD1222 recipients whose second dose came at about 4 weeks and those whose second dose came at about 12 weeks were combined into one group, since spike-specific TCR depth and breadth did not differ between the two schedules. Trial participants were enrolled by age into subgroups of 18-55, 56-69 and 70-plus years, and around 150, 28 and 57 TCR-sequenced participants, respectively, were included in these subgroups. A total of about 240 trial participants underwent TCR sequencing, of whom nearly 210 received two doses of AZD1222 and roughly 25 received two doses of the MenACWY control vaccine. The study at large found these results: Participants were mostly white British and included more females than males, and it was suggested by the authors that clonal diversity may have been underestimated. The vaccine-associated CD4 TCRs covered the entire spike protein, and the dominant responses fell in regions 160-218 and 743-854. Epitopes outside the regions mutated in the B.1.351 and B.1.1.7 variants were reportedly recognized by nearly half of the unique spike-specific TCRs. Conclusions about previously exposed vaccinees were limited because only a handful of AZD1222 recipients were SARS-CoV-2 seropositive at baseline. After two AZD1222 doses, both the breadth and the depth of spike-specific TCRs were significantly higher than at day 0 and than in MenACWY recipients. The 56-69-year group was small, and its depth increase did not reach significance, likely because of low power. Because no day 14 peak-response samples were available, the repertoires could be characterized only after the peak T cell response.

According to the study, the label for this sample's time point signals: baseline before first vaccination. Vaccinee samples were obtained from the UK trials COV001 and COV002, which included a single-blind randomized controlled phase 2/3 trial of AZD1222 (ChAdOx1 nCoV-19) in healthy adults. For TCRbeta chain sequencing, PBMC samples from trial participants were taken at day 0 and at day 28 after the second dose. The CDR3 regions of human TCRbeta chains were analyzed by immunosequencing. From the authors' description of their analysis: Repertoire TCRs were checked for matches against a reference library of SARS-CoV-2-specific TCRs that had been generated using the MIRA antigen-specificity platform. Breadth meant the fraction of unique TCRs that were SARS-CoV-2-associated, whereas depth meant the fraction of total T cells that were SARS-CoV-2-associated. Using the MIRA data, each spike-specific TCR was mapped to the spike region that the TCR reacts to and placed in a CD4 or CD8 class. Log10-transformed breadth and depth values were compared by one-way ANOVA with Sidak's multiple comparisons tests. TCRdb's version of the immuneACCESS table is confined to in-frame rearrangements and falls short of the full clone set. An unresolved V gene accounts for under half of the shortfall where checked; the remainder is of unknown origin. The D gene and trimming were derived from the DNA, and the V and J assignments and clone size from that table. The sample table lists 240,000 or so clones, more than 85% of them with a count of one. Around 0.5% of the sample is held by the ten biggest clonotypes.

CDR1 and CDR2 were assigned from the germline V gene (reference sequence) as LNHDA and SQIVND. Taken from cysteine to phenylalanine, the CDR3 has 14 residues. Just the 42-base CDR3 DNA is kept, in frame starting at base 1. Here V drops 7 bases and J drops 0 bases, and the junction holds 2 bases not matched to any gene. This TCR was sampled from an adult in good health. The sequence is built from TRBV19 and TRBJ2-3, with TRBD2 identical over 9 junction bases. The sequencing used peripheral blood, collected on day 0 of AZD1222 vaccination. The DNA reads TGTGCCAGTAAGCGGGAGGACAGCACAGATACGCAGTATTTT. It specifies CASKREDSTDTQYF.